Below are 21 T cell receptor beta chains sequenced from a single sample in a study of T and B cells in COVID-19 patients. TRB rearrangements were amplified by multiplex PCR with BIOMED2 TRB-A/B primers. Each CDR3 protein is one row after TCRdb ran MiXCR on the multiplex PCR reads. The data show thousands of distinct CDR3 sequences, under 30% seen once. Each TRB amplification used roughly 240-550 ng of genomic DNA from blood. Sequenced input: blood. Receptors originate from a human donor with active COVID-19.

This clonotype is termed medium-sized. The CDR3 DNA is TGTGCCAGCAGCTTGGCGAGGGGGTATGAGCAGTTCTTC. Translated, it gives CASSLARGYEQFF. The rearrangement joins TRBV5-4 to TRBJ2-1; D is possibly TRBD1 (6 bases). Trimming took 0 bases from V and 8 from J, leaving 9 bases between them. The CDR3 contains 13 residues. CDR1 and CDR2 (germline): SGHNT, YYREEE (reference sequence).

This clonotype rates as medium-sized (0.01 to 0.1%). The rearrangement links TRBV6-5 to TRBJ2-1; perhaps TRBD2 as D (5 bases). Germline V gene data show CDR1 as MNHEY and CDR2 as SVGAGI. The CDR3 has 14 residues. The V end lost 5 bases, the J end lost 9 bases, and 17 bases lay between the germline ends. The CDR3 spells CASSQGLGSTEQFF. Written as DNA, the CDR3 is TGTGCCAGCAGTCAAGGACTGGGGTCCACTGAGCAGTTCTTC.

By proportion, this clonotype is medium-sized. CDR3 region: CATHFAGELFF. The CDR3 DNA reads as TGTGCCACCCACTTTGCCGGGGAGCTGTTTTTT. The V and J genes are TRBV6-5 and TRBJ2-2; no definite D call. Germline V lookup: CDR1 MNHEY, CDR2 SVGAGI. V lost 10 bases, J lost 6 bases, and 9 bases lay in between. CDR3 length: 11 amino acids.

The rearrangement joins TRBV29-1 to TRBJ2-5; 13 nucleotides match TRBD2. Germline CDR1 and CDR2: SQVTM and ANQGSEA. This CDR3 comprises 13 residues. The junction had 3 bases not matched to a gene; V was cut back by 6 bases and J by 5 bases. The CDR3 DNA is TGCAGCGTAGGACTAGCGGGAGTGGAGACCCAGTACTTC. Amino acid sequence: CSVGLAGVETQYF.

Notes on this clonotype: This sequence may be a read error, since a much larger clone differs from it by one base. The chain recombines TRBV5-6 with TRBJ2-1; D is uncertain. In germline, CDR1 is SGHDT, CDR2 YYEEEE. The CDR3 is 11 residues long. Trimming cost V 2 bases and J 9 bases, with 6 bases left between them. CDR3 bases: TGTGCCAGCAGCTTTCGCGTTGAGCAGTTCTTC. Its translation: CASSFRVEQFF.

Judged by abundance, this clonotype is medium-sized. This chain uses TRBV11-2 with TRBJ2-2, with D unclear. Germline values: CDR1 SGHAT, CDR2 FQNNGV. V was clipped by 2 bases and J by 6 bases, with 13 bases between them. CDR3 size: 15 residues. The CDR3 DNA reads TGTGCCAGCAGCTTAAGCCACCGTATGCCCGGGGAGCTGTTTTTT. This translates into CASSLSHRMPGELFF. The full variable domain, rest sourced from reference TRBV11-2 and TRBJ2-2, is EAGVAQSPRYKIIEKRQSVAFWCNPISGHATLYWYQQILGQGPKLLIQFQNNGVVDDSQLPKDRFSAERLKGVDSTLKIQPAKLEDSAVYLCASSLSHRMPGELFFGEGSRLTVL.

A note on this clonotype: A much larger clone sits a single nucleotide away, making a read error possible. J is TRBJ2-1 and V is TRBV18; D unclear. Germline values: CDR1 KGHSH, CDR2 LQKENI. The CDR3 extends over 14 amino acids. CDR3 DNA: TGTGCCAGCTCACGTATGCTAGGGTACAATGTGCAGTTCTTC. Residues: CASSRMLGYNVQFF.

This sequence joins TRBV5-6 and TRBJ2-7, with D possibly TRBD1 on 6 matching bases. The CDR3 runs 15 residues. The germline CDR1 and CDR2 sequences are SGHDT and YYEEEE. With 4 bases removed from V and 3 bases from J, the gap between germline ends came to 17 bases. The CDR3 protein is CASSESTGLNYEQYF. The CDR3 bases are TGTGCCAGCAGCGAATCAACAGGGCTGAACTACGAGCAGTACTTC.

At least ten counts were recorded for this clonotype. J is TRBJ1-1 and V is TRBV6-6; no reliable D call. The CDR3 totals 15 residues. In germline, CDR1 is MNHNY, CDR2 SVGAGI (reference sequence). V was shortened by 0 bases and J by 1 base, with 9 bases between the two germline ends. DNA of the CDR3: TGTGCCAGCAGTTACTCAAGCCGAGGGAACACTGAAGCTTTCTTT. This gives the protein CASSYSSRGNTEAFF.

The chain combines TRBV12-3 or TRBV12-4 with TRBJ1-2; 8 nucleotides match TRBD1. Unmatched junction bases numbered 3, after V lost 2 bases and J lost 4 bases. The CDR3 has 14 amino acids. CDR3 DNA: TGTGCCAGCAGTTTAAACAGGGGGAGCTATGGCTACACCTTC. It encodes CASSLNRGSYGYTF.

The DNA for the CDR3 is TGTGCCAGCAGCTTAGGTGCCGGCCAAGAGACCCAGTACTTC. It encodes CASSLGAGQETQYF. The genes are TRBV7-2 and TRBJ2-5; D unresolved. Between the trimmed V and J ends, which lost 1 base and 1 base, there was a span of 7 bases. This CDR3 contains 14 residues. CDR1 is SGHTA, CDR2 FQGNSA, per germline.

The V and J genes are TRBV6-2 or TRBV6-3 and TRBJ2-1, with TRBD2 matching over 7 bases. V shed 8 bases and J 6 bases; nucleotides not matched to a gene: 7. The CDR3 runs 13 residues. The germline V gene has CDR1 MNHEY and CDR2 SVGEGT. The CDR3 protein is CASCRAGPNEQFF. DNA for the CDR3: TGTGCCAGCTGTAGAGCGGGACCCAATGAGCAGTTCTTC.

This clonotype is medium-sized within its sample. The genes are TRBV18 and TRBJ2-3, with a possible D match to TRBD2 (6 bases). This CDR3 contains 16 residues. The germline V and J ends were trimmed by 3 bases and 2 bases, with 15 bases remaining between them. CDR1 is KGHSH, CDR2 LQKENI, per germline. The CDR3 nucleotides are TGTGCCAGCTCACCCTCCGGACTAATCCACACAGATACGCAGTATTTT. It encodes CASSPSGLIHTDTQYF.

As for this clonotype: A read error may account for a junction end that differs from germline. The chain carries TRBV4-3 and TRBJ2-3, with 7 bases identical to TRBD2. This CDR3 has 15 residues. The germline CDR1 and CDR2 sequences are LGHNA and YSLEER. CDR3: CASSQEEAGADTQYF. CDR3 DNA: TGTGCCAGCAGCCAAGAAGAGGCGGGGGCAGATACGCAGTATTTT.

By frequency in the sample, this clonotype is medium-sized. The chain carries TRBV19 and TRBJ2-1; D not resolved. The CDR3 contains 15 residues. CDR1 and CDR2 (germline): LNHDA, SQIVND (reference sequence). V shed 5 bases and J shed 0 bases, with 11 bases lying between them. In DNA form, the CDR3 reads TGTGCCAGTAGTTCAACCCTGAGCTCCTACAATGAGCAGTTCTTC. Residues: CASSSTLSSYNEQFF.

In this sample, this clonotype turned up a few times. The chain links TRBV30 to TRBJ1-3, with D perhaps matching TRBD1 (5 bases). The germline V and J ends were trimmed by 4 bases and 3 bases, with 13 bases remaining between them. This CDR3 is 14 amino acids long. The V gene's germline CDR1 is GTSNPN and CDR2 SVGIG (reference sequence). The CDR3 loop reads CAWTRGDVGNTIYF. CDR3 DNA: TGTGCCTGGACCCGTGGGGACGTTGGAAACACCATATATTTT.

The V call is TRBV6-1, the J call TRBJ1-3; D is perhaps TRBD1 (6 bases). V was shortened by 1 base and J by 2 bases, with 9 bases between the two germline ends. This CDR3 is built from 15 residues. Looked up from germline, CDR1 is MNHNS and CDR2 is SASEGT. The CDR3 DNA is TGTGCCAGCAGTGAAGGGGGGCGGCCTGGAAACACCATATATTTT. Its translation: CASSEGGRPGNTIYF.

By share, this clonotype counts as medium-sized. The rearrangement uses TRBV12-3 or TRBV12-4 and TRBJ2-3; TRBD2 matches 12 bases. Trimming cost V 6 bases and J 5 bases; bases outside gene matches: 9. The length of the CDR3 is 16 residues. The CDR3 nucleotides are TGTGCCAGCAGCAAAGACAGACTAGCGGGAGAAGATACGCAGTATTTT. Residues: CASSKDRLAGEDTQYF.

In the case of this clonotype: This may stem from a read error, because a much larger clone lies one nucleotide away. The V and J genes are TRBV6-9 and TRBJ2-2; either TRBD1 or TRBD2 may supply D (6 bases each). Germline-derived CDR1 and CDR2 are MNHGY and SVAAGI. The CDR3 length is 16 residues. CDR3 DNA sequence: TGTGCCAGCAGTTACAAAACAGGGACTCACACCGGGGATCTGTTTTTT. Protein product: CASSYKTGTHTGDLFF.

This clonotype was observed a few times. The rearrangement joins TRBV10-3 to TRBJ2-3; 7 bases match TRBD2. Germline V CDR1 and CDR2: ENHRY, SYGVKD. The CDR3 length is 13 residues. The J segment lost 2 bases and the V segment lost 6 bases, leaving 2 bases of the junction unmatched. The CDR3 nucleotides read TGTGCCATCAGCCGGGACTACACAGATACGCAGTATTTT. Its translation is CAISRDYTDTQYF.

V usage is TRBV6-5 and J usage is TRBJ2-7; D is perhaps TRBD1 (5 bases). In germline, CDR1 is MNHEY, CDR2 SVGAGI. The CDR3 runs to 14 residues. V was trimmed by 0 bases and J by 5 bases, leaving 11 bases between them. The CDR3 DNA reads TGTGCCAGCAGTTACTCGGGGCAGGTCCACGAGCAGTACTTC. It specifies CASSYSGQVHEQYF.